Below, 7 T cell receptor beta chains from the same sample are listed, as sequenced in a study of T cell responses to AZD1222 COVID-19 vaccine. Clones were read by immunoSEQ multiplex PCR, and TCRdb kept only the in-frame ones, dropping some. The sample consists of approximately 110,000 clones, more than 75% of them appearing once. Sequences were derived from peripheral blood, sampled on day 0 of AZD1222 vaccination. Receptor source: an adult in good health.

The chain uses TRBV7-3 and TRBJ2-6; 10 nucleotides agree with TRBD1. The CDR3 loop spans 18 amino acids. Germline V lookup: CDR1 SGHTA, CDR2 FQGTGA. Trimming took 3 bases from V and 1 from J; bases not matched to a gene: 6. CDR3 protein: CASSLTGGAGSGANVLTF. CDR3 nucleotides: TGTGCCAGCAGCTTGACAGGGGGCGCCGGTTCTGGGGCCAACGTCCTGACTTTC.

The J gene is TRBJ1-2, the V gene TRBV28; TRBD1 agrees at 12 bases. The germline V gene encodes CDR1 MDHEN and CDR2 SYDVKM. V was clipped by 4 bases and J by 8 bases; unmatched bases: 5. There are 14 residues in the CDR3. The CDR3 spells CASSSGQGARGYTF. In nucleotides, the CDR3 is TGTGCCAGCAGTTCGGGACAGGGGGCGAGGGGCTACACCTTC.

This chain connects TRBV6-1 to TRBJ1-1; 7 nucleotides align to TRBD1. CDR1 MNHNS and CDR2 SASEGT come from the germline V gene. The CDR3 runs 15 residues. V lost 3 bases, J lost 1 base, and 5 bases stayed unmatched. As DNA, the CDR3 is TGTGCCAGCAGTGATCCTGGGACAGAGAACACTGAAGCTTTCTTT. Amino acid sequence: CASSDPGTENTEAFF.

The rearrangement uses TRBV6-2 or TRBV6-3 and TRBJ1-1; tentative D call: TRBD1 (5 bases). Trimming took 4 bases from V and 4 from J, leaving 19 bases between them. In germline, CDR1 is MNHEY, CDR2 SVGEGT. The CDR3 runs 16 residues. CDR3 coding DNA: TGTGCCAGCAGTTTCGGACCAGGGCCCCACGGCACTGAAGCTTTCTTT. Translating gives CASSFGPGPHGTEAFF.

The chain is built from TRBV21-1 and TRBJ1-3; the table's D gene call, TRBD1, was not cross checked with the DNA. TRBV21-1 is termed a pseudogene. This CDR3 has 19 amino acids. CDR3 sequence reads: CASSFPGQGVFRSGNTIYF. The CDR3 DNA reads TGTGCCAGCAGCTTTCCCGGACAGGGTGTATTTCGAAGTGGAAACACCATATATTTT.

The chain has TRBV15 and TRBJ1-2; 7 nucleotides line up with TRBD1. J gave up 5 bases and V 0 bases, and 9 bases lay outside the gene matches. Germline-derived CDR1 and CDR2 are LNHNV and YYDKDF (reference sequence). This CDR3 contains 16 residues. DNA for the CDR3: TGTGCCACCAGCAGAGATCTGGGAGGGACAGTATATGGCTACACCTTC. Protein: CATSRDLGGTVYGYTF.

The V gene is TRBV10-2, the J gene TRBJ2-1; possible D gene TRBD2, 6 bases. CDR3 length: 13 amino acids. Trimming stripped 4 bases from V and 4 bases from J, with 8 bases between. Germline-derived CDR1 and CDR2 are WSHSY and SAAADI. The CDR3 loop reads CASSGGTYNEQFF. The CDR3 region has the DNA TGCGCCAGCAGTGGAGGGACTTACAATGAGCAGTTCTTC.